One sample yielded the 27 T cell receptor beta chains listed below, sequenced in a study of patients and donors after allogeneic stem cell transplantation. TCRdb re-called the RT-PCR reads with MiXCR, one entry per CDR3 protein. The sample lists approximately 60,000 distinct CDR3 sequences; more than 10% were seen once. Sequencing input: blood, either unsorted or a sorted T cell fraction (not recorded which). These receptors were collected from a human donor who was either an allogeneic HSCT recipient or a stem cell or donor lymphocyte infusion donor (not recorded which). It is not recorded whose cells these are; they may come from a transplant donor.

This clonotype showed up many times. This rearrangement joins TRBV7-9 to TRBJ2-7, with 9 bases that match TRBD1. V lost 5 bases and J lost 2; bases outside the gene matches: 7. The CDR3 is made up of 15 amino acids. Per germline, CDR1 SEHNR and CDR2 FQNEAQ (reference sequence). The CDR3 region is CASSPGQGKTYEQYF. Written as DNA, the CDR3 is TGTGCCAGCAGCCCGGGACAGGGCAAAACCTACGAGCAGTACTTC.

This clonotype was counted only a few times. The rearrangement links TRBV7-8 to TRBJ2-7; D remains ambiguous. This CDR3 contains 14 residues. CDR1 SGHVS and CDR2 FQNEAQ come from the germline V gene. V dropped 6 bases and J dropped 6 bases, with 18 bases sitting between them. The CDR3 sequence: CASRIRFFIGEQYF. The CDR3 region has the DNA TGTGCCAGCAGAATCAGGTTTTTCATCGGCGAGCAGTACTTC.

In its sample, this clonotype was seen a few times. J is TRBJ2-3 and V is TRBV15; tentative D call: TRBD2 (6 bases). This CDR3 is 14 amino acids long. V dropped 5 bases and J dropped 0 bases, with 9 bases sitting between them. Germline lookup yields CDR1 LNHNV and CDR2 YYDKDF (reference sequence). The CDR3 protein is CATSAGTSTDTQYF. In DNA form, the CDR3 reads TGTGCCACCAGCGCCGGGACTAGCACAGATACGCAGTATTTT.

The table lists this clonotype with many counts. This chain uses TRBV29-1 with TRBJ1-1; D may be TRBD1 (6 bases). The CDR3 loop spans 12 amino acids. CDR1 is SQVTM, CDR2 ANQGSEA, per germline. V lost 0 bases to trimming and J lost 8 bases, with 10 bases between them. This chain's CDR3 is CSVEEGGSEAFF. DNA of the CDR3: TGCAGCGTTGAAGAGGGGGGCTCAGAAGCTTTCTTT.

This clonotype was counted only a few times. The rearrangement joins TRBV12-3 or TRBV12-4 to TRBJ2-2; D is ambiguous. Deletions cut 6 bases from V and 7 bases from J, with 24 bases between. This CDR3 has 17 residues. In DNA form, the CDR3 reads TGTGCCAGCAGCCCCGGTCGGACCTATGTATCGGTCGGGGAGCTGTTTTTT. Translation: CASSPGRTYVSVGELFF.

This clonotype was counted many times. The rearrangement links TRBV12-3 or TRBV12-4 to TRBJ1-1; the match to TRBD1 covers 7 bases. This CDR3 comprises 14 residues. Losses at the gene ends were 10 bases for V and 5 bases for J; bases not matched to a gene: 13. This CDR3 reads CATNRGGIRTEAFF. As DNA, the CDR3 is TGTGCCACCAACAGGGGAGGGATAAGGACTGAAGCTTTCTTT.

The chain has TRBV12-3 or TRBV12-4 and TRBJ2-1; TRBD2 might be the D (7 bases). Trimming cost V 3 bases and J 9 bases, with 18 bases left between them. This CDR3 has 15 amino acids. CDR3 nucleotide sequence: TGTGCCAGCAGTTTGATTAGTGGGAGGGGGGGTGAGCAGTTCTTC. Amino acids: CASSLISGRGGEQFF.

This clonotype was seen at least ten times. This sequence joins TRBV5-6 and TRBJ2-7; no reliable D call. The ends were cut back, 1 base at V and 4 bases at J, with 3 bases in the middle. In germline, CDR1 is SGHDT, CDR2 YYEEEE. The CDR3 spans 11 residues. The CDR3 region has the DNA TGTGCCAGCAGCTTGATGTACGAGCAGTACTTC. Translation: CASSLMYEQYF.

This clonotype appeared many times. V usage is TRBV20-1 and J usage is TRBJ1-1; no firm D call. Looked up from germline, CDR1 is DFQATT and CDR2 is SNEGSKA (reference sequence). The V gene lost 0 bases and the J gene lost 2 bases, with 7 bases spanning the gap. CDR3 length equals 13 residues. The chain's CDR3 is CSARDRGNTEAFF. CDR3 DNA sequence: TGCAGTGCTAGAGATCGGGGTAACACTGAAGCTTTCTTT.

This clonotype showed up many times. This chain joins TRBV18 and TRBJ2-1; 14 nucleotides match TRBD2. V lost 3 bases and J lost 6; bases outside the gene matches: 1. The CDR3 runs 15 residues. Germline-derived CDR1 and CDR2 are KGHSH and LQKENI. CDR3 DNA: TGTGCCAGCTCACCGACTAGCGGGAGGGTCAATGAGCAGTTCTTC. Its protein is CASSPTSGRVNEQFF.

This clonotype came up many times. The CDR3 bases are TGTGCCAGCAGTTTAGGCGGGGACAGGGTAGTCCCTGAAGCTTTCTTT. Amino acids: CASSLGGDRVVPEAFF. The genes are TRBV12-3 or TRBV12-4 and TRBJ1-1; 9 bases align to TRBD1. This CDR3 has 16 residues. V dropped 1 base and J dropped 6; count of bases not matched to a gene: 9.

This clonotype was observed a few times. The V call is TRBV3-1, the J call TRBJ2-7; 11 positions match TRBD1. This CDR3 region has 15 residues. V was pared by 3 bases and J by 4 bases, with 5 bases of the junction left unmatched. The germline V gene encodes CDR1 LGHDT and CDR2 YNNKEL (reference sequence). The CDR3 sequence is CASSQGTGGVYEQYF. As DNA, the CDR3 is TGTGCCAGCAGCCAGGGGACAGGGGGTGTATACGAGCAGTACTTC.

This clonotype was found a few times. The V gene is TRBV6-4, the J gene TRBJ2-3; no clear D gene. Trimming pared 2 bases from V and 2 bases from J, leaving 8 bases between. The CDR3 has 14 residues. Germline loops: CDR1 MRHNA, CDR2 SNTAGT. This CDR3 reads CASSDGVDTDTQYF. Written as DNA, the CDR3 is TGTGCCAGCAGTGACGGGGTAGACACAGATACGCAGTATTTT.

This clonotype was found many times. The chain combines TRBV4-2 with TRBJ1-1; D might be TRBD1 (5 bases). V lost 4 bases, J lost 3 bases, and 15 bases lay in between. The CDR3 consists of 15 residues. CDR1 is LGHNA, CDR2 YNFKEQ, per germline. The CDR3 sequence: CASSRSGGDDTEAFF. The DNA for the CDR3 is TGTGCCAGCAGCCGAAGCGGGGGTGACGACACTGAAGCTTTCTTT.

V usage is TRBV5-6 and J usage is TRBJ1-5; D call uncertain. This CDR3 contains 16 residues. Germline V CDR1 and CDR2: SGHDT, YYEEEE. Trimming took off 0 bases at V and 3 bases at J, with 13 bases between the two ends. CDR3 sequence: CASSLGAAQVNQPQHF. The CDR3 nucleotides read TGTGCCAGCAGCTTGGGAGCCGCCCAGGTCAATCAGCCCCAGCATTTT.

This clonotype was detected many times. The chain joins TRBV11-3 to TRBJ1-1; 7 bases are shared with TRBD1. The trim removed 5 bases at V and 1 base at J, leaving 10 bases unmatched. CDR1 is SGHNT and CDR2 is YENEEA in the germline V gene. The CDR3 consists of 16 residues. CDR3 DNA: TGTGCCAGCAGCCCCCACCCGGGGACAGCGAACACTGAAGCTTTCTTT. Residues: CASSPHPGTANTEAFF.

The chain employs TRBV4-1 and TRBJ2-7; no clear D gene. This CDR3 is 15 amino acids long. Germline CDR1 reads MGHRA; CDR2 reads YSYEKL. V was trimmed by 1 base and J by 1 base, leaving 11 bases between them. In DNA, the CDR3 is TGCGCCAGCAGCCAAGCCCCGACTTCTTCCTACGAGCAGTACTTC. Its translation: CASSQAPTSSYEQYF.

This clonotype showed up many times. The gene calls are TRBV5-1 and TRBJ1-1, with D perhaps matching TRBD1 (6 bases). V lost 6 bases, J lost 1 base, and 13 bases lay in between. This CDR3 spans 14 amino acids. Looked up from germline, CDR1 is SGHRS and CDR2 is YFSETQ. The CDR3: CASTLGGQNTEAFF. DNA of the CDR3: TGCGCCAGCACCCTCGGGGGGCAGAACACTGAAGCTTTCTTT.

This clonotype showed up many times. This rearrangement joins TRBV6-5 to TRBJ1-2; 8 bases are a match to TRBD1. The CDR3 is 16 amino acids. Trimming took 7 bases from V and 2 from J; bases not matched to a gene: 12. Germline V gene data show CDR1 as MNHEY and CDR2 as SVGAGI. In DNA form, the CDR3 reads TGTGCCAGCACCCAGGGGGCGGCCCTCTTCAACTATGGCTACACCTTC. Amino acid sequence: CASTQGAALFNYGYTF.

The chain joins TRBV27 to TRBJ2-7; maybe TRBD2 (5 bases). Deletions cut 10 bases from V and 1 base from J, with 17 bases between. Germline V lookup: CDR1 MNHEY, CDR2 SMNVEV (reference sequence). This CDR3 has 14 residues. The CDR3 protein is CATRPGILSYEQYF. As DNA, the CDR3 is TGTGCCACCCGACCCGGGATCCTTTCCTACGAGCAGTACTTC.

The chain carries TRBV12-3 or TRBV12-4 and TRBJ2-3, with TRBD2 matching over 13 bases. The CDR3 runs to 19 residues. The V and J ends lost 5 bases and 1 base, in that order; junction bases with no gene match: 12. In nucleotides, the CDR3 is TGTGCCAGCAGTGCCGGGACTAGCGGGAAAAAAGACGGCACAGATACGCAGTATTTT. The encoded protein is CASSAGTSGKKDGTDTQYF.

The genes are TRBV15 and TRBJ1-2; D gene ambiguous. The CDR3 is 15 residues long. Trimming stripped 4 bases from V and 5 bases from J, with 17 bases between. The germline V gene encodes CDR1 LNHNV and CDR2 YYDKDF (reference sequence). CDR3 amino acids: CATSTLEGSLYGYTF. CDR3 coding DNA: TGTGCCACCAGCACCCTAGAGGGTTCACTATATGGCTACACCTTC.

This CDR3 reads CASSWLGGDPYGYTF. The CDR3 DNA reads TGTGCCAGCTCGTGGTTGGGGGGCGATCCCTATGGCTACACCTTC. V usage is TRBV13 and J usage is TRBJ1-2, with TRBD1 as a possible D gene (6 bases). The germline CDR1 and CDR2 sequences are PRHDT and FYEKMQ (reference sequence). This CDR3 comprises 15 residues. Trimming cost V 8 bases and J 4 bases, with 20 bases left between them.

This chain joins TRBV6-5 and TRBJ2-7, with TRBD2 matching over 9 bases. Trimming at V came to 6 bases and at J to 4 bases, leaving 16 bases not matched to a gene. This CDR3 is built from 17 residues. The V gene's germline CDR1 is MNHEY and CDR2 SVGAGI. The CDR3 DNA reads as TGTGCCAGCAGCCCGACTAGCGGTCCCTCCCCCTTATACGAGCAGTACTTC. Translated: CASSPTSGPSPLYEQYF.

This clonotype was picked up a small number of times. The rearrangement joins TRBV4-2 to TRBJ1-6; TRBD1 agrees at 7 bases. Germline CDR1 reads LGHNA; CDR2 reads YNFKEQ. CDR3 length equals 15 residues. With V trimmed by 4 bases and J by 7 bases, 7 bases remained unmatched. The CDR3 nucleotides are TGTGCCAGCAGCCGGAACAGGGGTCGGAATTCACCCCTCCACTTT. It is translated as CASSRNRGRNSPLHF.

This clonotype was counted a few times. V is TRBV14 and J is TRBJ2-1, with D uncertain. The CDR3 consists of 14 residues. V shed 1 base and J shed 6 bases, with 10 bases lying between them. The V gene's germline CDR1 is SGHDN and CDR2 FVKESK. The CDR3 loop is CASSQGRVSNEQFF. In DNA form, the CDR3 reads TGTGCCAGCAGCCAAGGACGGGTGTCCAATGAGCAGTTCTTC.

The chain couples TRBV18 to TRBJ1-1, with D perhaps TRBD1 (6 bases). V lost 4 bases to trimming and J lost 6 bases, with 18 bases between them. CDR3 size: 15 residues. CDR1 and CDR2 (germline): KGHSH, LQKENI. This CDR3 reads CASSLNPQGDSEAFF. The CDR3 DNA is TGTGCCAGCTCACTAAACCCACAGGGTGACTCTGAAGCTTTCTTT.